Listed below are T cell receptor beta chains from one sample, sequenced in a study of shared clonotypes between healthy human individuals. The table came from immunoSEQ multiplex PCR; TCRdb's copy has only in-frame clones and leaves some out. The data contain more than 2 million clones, about 95% of them singletons. Sequenced: naive CD8+ T cells sorted from blood. Receptor source: a young man in good health. The CDR3 runs from the conserved cysteine through the conserved F or W. A D gene is named only where the DNA matches it firmly. Expanded clones are given a class, and other clones once, few, many or no size at all.

>TRBD1|few|TRBJ2-1|TRBV19
CASSRDRGLYEQFF
TGTGCCAGTAGCCGGGACAGGGGGCTCTATGAGCAGTTCTTC
>-|-|TRBJ2-2|TRBV11-2
CASSMANTGELFF
TGTGCCAGCAGCATGGCGAACACCGGGGAGCTGTTTTTT
>-|-|TRBJ2-7|TRBV13
CASSSISSYEQYF
TGTGCCAGCAGCTCGATCAGCTCCTACGAGCAGTACTTC
>-|-|TRBJ1-3|TRBV5-6
CASSLGTGLNSGNTIYF
TGTGCCAGCAGCTTGGGGACGGGGTTAAACTCTGGAAACACCATATATTTT
>-|-|TRBJ1-2|TRBV5-4
CASSTKTAEGPYGYTF
TGTGCCAGCAGCACCAAGACCGCCGAGGGCCCCTATGGCTACACCTTC
>-|-|TRBJ2-5|TRBV9
CASSAGLGMGETQYF
TGTGCCAGCAGCGCCGGCCTGGGGATGGGGGAGACCCAGTACTTC
>TRBD1|-|TRBJ1-2|TRBV14
CASSQSGTGGYYGYTF
TGTGCCAGCAGCCAGTCCGGGACAGGGGGCTACTATGGCTACACCTTC
>-|-|TRBJ2-1|TRBV4-1
CASSQEGVETDTYNEQFF
TGCGCCAGCAGCCAAGAAGGGGTAGAAACAGACACCTACAATGAGCAGTTCTTC
>-|-|TRBJ2-3|TRBV19
CASSIGTDANTDTQYF
TGTGCCAGTAGTATAGGGACGGACGCCAACACAGATACGCAGTATTTT
>-|-|TRBJ1-1|TRBV30
CAWSAAPGAMNTEAFF
TGTGCCTGGAGTGCCGCCCCGGGGGCCATGAACACTGAAGCTTTCTTT